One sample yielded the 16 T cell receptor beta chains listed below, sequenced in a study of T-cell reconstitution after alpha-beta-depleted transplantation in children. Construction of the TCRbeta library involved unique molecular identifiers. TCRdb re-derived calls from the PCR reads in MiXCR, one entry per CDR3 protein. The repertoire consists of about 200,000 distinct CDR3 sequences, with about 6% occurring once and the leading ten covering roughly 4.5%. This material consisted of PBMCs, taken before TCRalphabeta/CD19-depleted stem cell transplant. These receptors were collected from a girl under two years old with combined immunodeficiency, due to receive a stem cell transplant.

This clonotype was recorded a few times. The CDR3 is CASSQGLAGGYGETQYF. As DNA, the CDR3 is TGCGCCAGCAGCCAAGGACTAGCGGGGGGGTACGGGGAGACCCAGTACTTC. This chain connects TRBV4-1 to TRBJ2-5; 14 bases fit TRBD2. Looked up from germline, CDR1 is MGHRA and CDR2 is YSYEKL. V dropped 1 base and J dropped 5; count of bases not matched to a gene: 6. The CDR3 covers 17 residues.

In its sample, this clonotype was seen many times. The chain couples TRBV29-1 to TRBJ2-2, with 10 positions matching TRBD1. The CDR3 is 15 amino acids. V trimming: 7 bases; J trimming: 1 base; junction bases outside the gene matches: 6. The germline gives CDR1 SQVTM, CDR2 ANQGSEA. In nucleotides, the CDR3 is TGCAGCGGTTACCGGGACAGGGGGAACACCGGGGAGCTGTTTTTT. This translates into CSGYRDRGNTGELFF.

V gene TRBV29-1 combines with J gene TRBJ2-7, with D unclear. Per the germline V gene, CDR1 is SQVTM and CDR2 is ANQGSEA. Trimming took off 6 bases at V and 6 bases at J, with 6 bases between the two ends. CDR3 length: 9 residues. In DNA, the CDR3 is TGCAGCGTCCTCTTCGAGCAGTACTTC. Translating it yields CSVLFEQYF.

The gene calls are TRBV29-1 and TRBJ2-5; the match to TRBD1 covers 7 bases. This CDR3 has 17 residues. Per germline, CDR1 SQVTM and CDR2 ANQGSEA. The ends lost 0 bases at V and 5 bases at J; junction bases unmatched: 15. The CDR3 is CSVEDIRRQGWDETQYF. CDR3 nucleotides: TGCAGCGTTGAAGATATAAGGAGACAGGGCTGGGATGAGACCCAGTACTTC.

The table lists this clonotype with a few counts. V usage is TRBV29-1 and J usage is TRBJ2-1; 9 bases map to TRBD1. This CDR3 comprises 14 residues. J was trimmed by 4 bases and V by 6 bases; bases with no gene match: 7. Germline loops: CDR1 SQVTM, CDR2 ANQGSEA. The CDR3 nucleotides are TGCAGCGTGGGGACAGGGATGCTGTACAATGAGCAGTTCTTC. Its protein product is CSVGTGMLYNEQFF.

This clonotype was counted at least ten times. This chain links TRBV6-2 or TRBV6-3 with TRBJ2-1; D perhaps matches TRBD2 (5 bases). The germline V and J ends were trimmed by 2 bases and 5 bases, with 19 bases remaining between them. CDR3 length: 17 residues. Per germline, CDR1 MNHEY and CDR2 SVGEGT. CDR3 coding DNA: TGTGCCAGCAGTTACCCCCTAGCCGGGATATACGACAATGAGCAGTTCTTC. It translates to CASSYPLAGIYDNEQFF.

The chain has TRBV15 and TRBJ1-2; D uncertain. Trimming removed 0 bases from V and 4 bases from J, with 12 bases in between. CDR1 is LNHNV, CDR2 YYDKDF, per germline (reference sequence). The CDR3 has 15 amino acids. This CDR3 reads CATSRDLGRGYGYTF. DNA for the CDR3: TGTGCCACCAGCAGAGATCTTGGCAGAGGCTATGGCTACACCTTC.

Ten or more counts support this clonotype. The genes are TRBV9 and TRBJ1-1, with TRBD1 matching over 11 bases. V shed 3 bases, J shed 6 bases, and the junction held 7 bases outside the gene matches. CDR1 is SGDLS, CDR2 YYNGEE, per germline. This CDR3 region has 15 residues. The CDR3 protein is CASSARDRGGSEAFF. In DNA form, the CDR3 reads TGTGCCAGCAGCGCTCGGGACAGGGGGGGCTCTGAAGCTTTCTTT.

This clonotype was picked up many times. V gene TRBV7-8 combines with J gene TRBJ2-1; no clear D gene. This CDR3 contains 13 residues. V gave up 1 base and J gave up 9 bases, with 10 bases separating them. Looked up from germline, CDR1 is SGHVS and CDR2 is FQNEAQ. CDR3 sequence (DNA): TGTGCCAGCAGCTTAGTTAGCCCCGGTGAGCAGTTCTTC. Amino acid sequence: CASSLVSPGEQFF. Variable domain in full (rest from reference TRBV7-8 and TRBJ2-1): GAGVSQSPRYKVAKRGQDVALRCDPISGHVSLFWYQQALGQGPEFLTYFQNEAQLDKSGLPSDRFFAERPEGSVSTLKIQRTQQEDSAVYLCASSLVSPGEQFFGPGTRLTVL.

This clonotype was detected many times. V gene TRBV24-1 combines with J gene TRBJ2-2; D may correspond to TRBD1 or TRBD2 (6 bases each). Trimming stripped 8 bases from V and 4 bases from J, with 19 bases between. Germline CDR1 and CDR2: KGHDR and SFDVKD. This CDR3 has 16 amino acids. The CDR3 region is CATTECGGRVTGELFF. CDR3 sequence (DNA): TGTGCCACCACCGAATGTGGGGGGCGCGTCACCGGGGAGCTGTTTTTT.

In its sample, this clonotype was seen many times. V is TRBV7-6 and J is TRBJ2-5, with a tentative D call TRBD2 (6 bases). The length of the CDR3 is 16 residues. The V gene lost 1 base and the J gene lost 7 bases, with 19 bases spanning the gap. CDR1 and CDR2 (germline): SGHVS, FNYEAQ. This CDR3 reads CASSLGGLLARATQYF. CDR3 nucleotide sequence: TGTGCCAGCAGCTTAGGGGGACTCCTAGCCCGGGCGACCCAGTACTTC.

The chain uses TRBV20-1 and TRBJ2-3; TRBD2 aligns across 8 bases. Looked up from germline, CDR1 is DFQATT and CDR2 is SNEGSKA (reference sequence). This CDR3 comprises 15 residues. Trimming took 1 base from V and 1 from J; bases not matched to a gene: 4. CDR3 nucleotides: TGCAGTGCTAGAGCGGAAGCGGGAGGCACAGATACGCAGTATTTT. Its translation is CSARAEAGGTDTQYF.

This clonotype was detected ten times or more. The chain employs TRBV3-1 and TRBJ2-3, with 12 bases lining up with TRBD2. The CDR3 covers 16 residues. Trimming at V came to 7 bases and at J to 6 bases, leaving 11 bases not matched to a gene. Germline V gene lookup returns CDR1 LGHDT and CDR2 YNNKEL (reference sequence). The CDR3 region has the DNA TGTGCCAGCAAACTTCTAGCGGGAGGGCCCTCCGATACGCAGTATTTT. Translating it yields CASKLLAGGPSDTQYF.

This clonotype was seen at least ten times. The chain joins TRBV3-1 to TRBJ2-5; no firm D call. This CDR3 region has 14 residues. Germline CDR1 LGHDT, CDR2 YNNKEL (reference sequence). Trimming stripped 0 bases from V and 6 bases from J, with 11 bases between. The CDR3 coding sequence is TGTGCCAGCAGCCAAGAGGTAGAGGTGAAGACCCAGTACTTC. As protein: CASSQEVEVKTQYF.

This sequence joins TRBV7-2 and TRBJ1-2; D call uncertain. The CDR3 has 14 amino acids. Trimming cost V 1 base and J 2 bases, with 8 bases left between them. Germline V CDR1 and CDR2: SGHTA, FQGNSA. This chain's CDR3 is CASSLVPENYGYTF. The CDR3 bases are TGTGCCAGCAGCTTAGTACCAGAAAACTATGGCTACACCTTC.

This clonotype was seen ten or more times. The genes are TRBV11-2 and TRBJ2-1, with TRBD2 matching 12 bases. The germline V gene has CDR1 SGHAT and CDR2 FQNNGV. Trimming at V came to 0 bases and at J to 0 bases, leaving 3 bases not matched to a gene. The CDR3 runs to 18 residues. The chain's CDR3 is CASSLDGLAGYSYNEQFF. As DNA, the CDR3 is TGTGCCAGCAGCTTAGACGGACTAGCGGGATACTCCTACAATGAGCAGTTCTTC.